These T cell receptor beta chains were read from a single sample in a study of blood T cells in healthy people across ages. TCRdb redid the calling of the 5' RACE reads with MiXCR, one entry per CDR3 protein. The table lists fewer than 1 million distinct CDR3 sequences, 44% of them singletons. Sequencing used blood. These TCRs come from a man aged 60-69 years in good health. CDR3s include the opening cysteine and the closing phenylalanine or tryptophan. D genes are given only for firm matches. Some rows have no size entry. The others give once, few or many, or a class for an expanded clone.

>TRBJ1-2|15|-|TRBV2|-
CASSERRDTNYGYTF
TGTGCCAGCAGTGAAAGGAGGGACACTAACTATGGCTACACCTTC
>TRBJ2-4|15|TRBD1|TRBV7-9|-
CASSSGQGAQNTQYF
TGTGCCAGCAGCTCAGGACAGGGGGCCCAAAACACTCAGTACTTC
>TRBJ1-2|16|-|TRBV6-6|-
CASNLLSGTPNYGYTF
TGTGCCAGCAATTTACTGAGCGGGACACCTAACTATGGCTACACCTTC
>TRBJ2-7|15|TRBD2|TRBV7-2|-
CASSLKLAGGREQYF
TGTGCCAGCAGCTTAAAGCTAGCGGGGGGTCGCGAGCAGTACTTC
>TRBJ2-4|13|TRBD1|TRBV12-3/TRBV12-4|-
CASSFGQGNIQYF
TGTGCCAGCAGTTTCGGACAGGGGAACATTCAGTACTTC
>TRBJ2-1|14|-|TRBV7-2|-
CASSLVSAYNEQFF
TGTGCCAGCAGCTTAGTCAGCGCCTACAATGAGCAGTTCTTC
>TRBJ1-2|17|TRBD1|TRBV18|-
CASSPPGTGPRGYGYTF
TGTGCCAGCTCACCTCCCGGGACAGGGCCTCGGGGCTATGGCTACACCTTC
>TRBJ1-2|15|-|TRBV7-2|few
CASSLVAGSSYGYTF
TGTGCCAGCAGCTTAGTTGCAGGGTCGTCCTATGGCTACACCTTC
>TRBJ2-7|14|TRBD2|TRBV20-1|-
CSADPGTSKNEQYF
TGCAGTGCCGACCCCGGGACTAGTAAAAACGAGCAGTACTTC
>TRBJ1-4|15|-|TRBV25-1|-
CASSEVRLGGEKLFF
TGTGCCAGCAGTGAAGTACGCCTCGGTGGAGAAAAACTGTTTTTT
>TRBJ2-5|18|-|TRBV5-6|-
CASSFRANSGVYQETQYF
TGTGCCAGCAGCTTTAGGGCGAACTCGGGGGTGTACCAAGAGACCCAGTACTTC
>TRBJ2-7|12|-|TRBV11-2|many
CASSLPGYEQYF
TGTGCCAGCAGCTTACCAGGGTACGAGCAGTACTTC
>TRBJ2-1|13|TRBD2|TRBV5-6|-
CASSVLAGTEQFF
TGTGCCAGCAGCGTACTAGCGGGGACAGAGCAGTTCTTC
>TRBJ2-1|17|TRBD2|TRBV20-1|few
CSARVLNSGGDDNEQFF
TGCAGTGCTAGAGTCCTCAATAGCGGGGGGGATGACAATGAGCAGTTCTTC
>TRBJ1-4|15|TRBD1|TRBV7-9|few
CASSPRTGGGEKLFF
TGTGCCAGCAGCCCCCGGACAGGGGGGGGGGAAAAACTGTTTTTT
>TRBJ2-5|13|-|TRBV4-3|few
CASSQENRETQYF
TGCGCCAGCAGCCAAGAGAACCGAGAGACCCAGTACTTC
>TRBJ2-7|16|-|TRBV5-1|-
CASSTYGWGTTYEQYF
TGCGCCAGCAGCACCTACGGGTGGGGGACCACCTACGAGCAGTACTTC
>TRBJ1-4|14|TRBD1|TRBV29-1|-
CSVTGAGGAEKLFF
TGCAGCGTGACAGGGGCCGGTGGGGCTGAAAAACTGTTTTTT
>TRBJ1-2|12|-|TRBV14|few
CASSGGLRGYTF
TGTGCCAGCAGCGGAGGGCTTAGGGGCTACACCTTC
>TRBJ2-5|17|TRBD1|TRBV15|few
CATSRVWTGDRKETQYF
TGTGCCACCAGCAGAGTCTGGACAGGGGACCGGAAAGAGACCCAGTACTTC